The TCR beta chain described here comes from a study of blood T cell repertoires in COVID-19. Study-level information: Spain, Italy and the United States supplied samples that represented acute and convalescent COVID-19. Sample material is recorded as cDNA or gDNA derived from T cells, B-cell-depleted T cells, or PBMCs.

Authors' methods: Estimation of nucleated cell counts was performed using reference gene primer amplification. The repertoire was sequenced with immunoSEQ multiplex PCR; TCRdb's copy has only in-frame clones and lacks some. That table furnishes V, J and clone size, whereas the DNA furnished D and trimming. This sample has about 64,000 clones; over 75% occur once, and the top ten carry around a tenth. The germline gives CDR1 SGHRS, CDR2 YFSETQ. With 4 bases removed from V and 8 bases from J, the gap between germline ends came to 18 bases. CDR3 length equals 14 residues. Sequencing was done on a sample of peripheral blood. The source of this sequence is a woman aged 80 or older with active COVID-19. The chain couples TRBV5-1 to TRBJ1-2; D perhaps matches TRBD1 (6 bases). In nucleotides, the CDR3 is TGCGCCAGCAGCCCCAGAACAGGGATCAGCGGCTACACCTTC. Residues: CASSPRTGISGYTF. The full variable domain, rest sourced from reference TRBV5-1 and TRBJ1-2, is KAGVTQTPRYLIKTRGQQVTLSCSPISGHRSVSWYQQTPGQGLQFLFEYFSETQRNKGNFPGRFSGRQFSNSRSEMNVSTLELGDSALYLCASSPRTGISGYTFGSGTRLTVV.